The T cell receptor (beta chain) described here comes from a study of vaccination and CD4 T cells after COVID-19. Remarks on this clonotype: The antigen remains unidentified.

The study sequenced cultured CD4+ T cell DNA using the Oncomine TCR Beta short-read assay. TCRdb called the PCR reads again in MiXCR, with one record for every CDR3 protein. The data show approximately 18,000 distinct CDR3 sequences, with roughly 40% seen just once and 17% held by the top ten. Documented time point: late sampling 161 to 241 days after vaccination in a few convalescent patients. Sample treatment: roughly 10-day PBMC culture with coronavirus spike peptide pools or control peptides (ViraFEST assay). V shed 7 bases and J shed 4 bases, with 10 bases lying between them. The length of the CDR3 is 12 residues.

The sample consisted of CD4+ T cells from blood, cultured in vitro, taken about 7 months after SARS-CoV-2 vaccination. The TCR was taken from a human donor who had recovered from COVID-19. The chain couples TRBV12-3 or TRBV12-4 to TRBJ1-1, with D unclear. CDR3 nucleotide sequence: TGTGCCAGCATGAACAGTTTCACTGAAGCTTTCTTT. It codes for CASMNSFTEAFF.